These 13 T cell receptor beta chains were all obtained from the same sample, sequenced in a study of T cells in women clearing cervical HPV infection. Measured with immunoSEQ multiplex PCR; TCRdb has only the in-frame clones, and not every one. The sample shows approximately 49,000 clones, and roughly 1.5% sits with its ten largest clones. What was sequenced was blood buffy coat. The origin of the receptors is a woman between 18 and 75 years old with a cervical HPV16 infection that either progressed to CIN3+ or cleared (not recorded which).

With regard to this clone: The read halts 3 residues ahead of the CDR3 end, with the missing end drawn from the germline J gene. The chain has TRBV12-5 and TRBJ2-5, with unresolved D. Germline V lookup: CDR1 LGHNT, CDR2 FRNRAP. Trimming stripped 0 bases from V and 7 bases from J, with 6 bases between. The CDR3 runs to 12 residues. This CDR3 is CASGLVEGTQYF. CDR3 bases read: TGTGCTAGTGGTTTGGTAGAAGGGACC.

Points on this clone: The read terminates 3 residues ahead of where the CDR3 ends, so the germline J gene completes it. The gene calls are TRBV18 and TRBJ1-5; 9 nucleotides agree with TRBD1. This CDR3 is built from 15 residues. CDR1 is KGHSH, CDR2 LQKENI, per germline. Losses at the gene ends were 4 bases for V and 4 bases for J; bases not matched to a gene: 5. The sequenced part of the CDR3 DNA is TGTGCCAGCTCACTGACCGGGACAGGGAATCAGCCC. Protein product: CASSLTGTGNQP. The whole CDR3 is CASSLTGTGNQPQHF.

Notes on this clone: The observed sequence ends 3 residues before the CDR3 terminus, with the missing tail filled in from the germline J gene. The V call is TRBV20-1, the J call TRBJ1-1; D is unclear. Germline V gene sequence: CDR1 DFQATT, CDR2 SNEGSKA (reference sequence). The CDR3 covers 12 residues. Trimming removed 2 bases from V and 2 bases from J, with 6 bases in between. The covered CDR3 bases are TGCAGTGCTAGACAGGCCAACACTGAA. It specifies CSARQANTE. The entire CDR3 sequence reads CSARQANTEAFF.

In the case of this clone: The CDR3 is cut off 3 residues early in the read; its end comes from the germline J gene. The gene calls are TRBV5-1 and TRBJ2-7; D remains ambiguous. CDR3 length equals 14 residues. CDR1 and CDR2 from the germline V gene are SGHRS and YFSETQ. Trimming cost V 0 bases and J 0 bases, with 7 bases left between them. The CDR3: CASSLEVSSYEQYF. CDR3 bases read: TGCGCCAGCAGCTTGGAGGTCAGCTCCTACGAG.

Comments on this clone: The read falls 3 residues short of the CDR3 end, and the missing part is taken from the germline J gene. The V gene is TRBV20-1, the J gene TRBJ1-5; D is unclear. The CDR3 consists of 15 residues. Trimming removed 7 bases at V and 5 bases at J, with 21 bases between. CDR1 and CDR2 from the germline V gene are DFQATT and SNEGSKA (reference sequence). The CDR3 is CSGVPQTGNYQPQHF. CDR3 bases read: TGCAGTGGAGTCCCCCAAACGGGGAATTATCAGCCC.

With regard to this clone: The CDR3 extends 3 residues past the end of the read, so its final part is completed from the germline J gene. The chain recombines TRBV30 with TRBJ2-1, with 12 bases identical to TRBD2. The germline V gene has CDR1 GTSNPN and CDR2 SVGIG (reference sequence). The CDR3 runs to 16 residues. V lost 2 bases and J lost 6; bases outside the gene matches: 8. The CDR3 loop is CAWSPPTSGSFNEQFF. The sequenced part of the CDR3 DNA is TGTGCCTGGAGTCCCCCGACTAGCGGGAGTTTCAATGAG.

As regards this clone: The read terminates 3 residues before the CDR3 end, so the remaining end is supplied by the germline J gene. V is TRBV19 and J is TRBJ2-1, with D possibly being TRBD1 (5 bases). The length of the CDR3 is 15 residues. Trimming removed 3 bases at V and 3 bases at J, with 12 bases between. Germline lookup yields CDR1 LNHDA and CDR2 SQIVND (reference sequence). Partial CDR3 DNA: TGTGCCAGTAGTATTCGTCGACAGCTCTACAATGAG. As protein: CASSIRRQLYNE. The CDR3 reads in full as CASSIRRQLYNEQFF.

In regard to this clone: The sequence runs out 3 residues before the end of the CDR3; the remainder is reconstructed from the germline J gene. This chain joins TRBV19 and TRBJ2-7; 9 bases line up with TRBD2. The germline V gene has CDR1 LNHDA and CDR2 SQIVND (reference sequence). With 7 bases clipped from V and 5 bases from J, the junction kept 24 bases outside the gene matches. This CDR3 has 19 residues. The CDR3 bases that were read are TGTGCCAGTACGAAGGGACATCGGAATAGCGGGAGAACCATCCACGAG. This sequence encodes CASTKGHRNSGRTIHE. The entire CDR3 sequence reads CASTKGHRNSGRTIHEQYF.

With respect to this clone: The read falls 3 residues short of the CDR3 end, and the missing part is taken from the germline J gene. The chain carries TRBV20-1 and TRBJ2-7, with 12 bases that match TRBD2. V lost 5 bases and J lost 1; bases outside the gene matches: 6. CDR1 is DFQATT and CDR2 is SNEGSKA in the germline V gene (reference sequence). This CDR3 is 15 amino acids long. Incomplete CDR3 DNA: TGCAGTGCTCCCGGACTAGCGGGGATATCCTACGAG. Translation: CSAPGLAGISYE. The full-length CDR3 reads as CSAPGLAGISYEQYF.

Of note for this clone: The missing CDR3 end, 3 residues past where the read stops, is filled in from the germline J gene. The rearrangement links TRBV10-3 to TRBJ2-3; 12 bases map to TRBD2. Germline CDR1 is ENHRY and CDR2 is SYGVKD. CDR3 size: 16 residues. V was pared by 2 bases and J by 0 bases, with 0 bases of the junction left unmatched. CDR3 amino acids: CAISEGLAGSTDTQYF. The sequenced CDR3 bases are TGTGCCATCAGTGAGGGACTAGCGGGAAGCACAGATACG.

Details on this clone: The read terminates 3 residues before the CDR3 end, so the remaining end is supplied by the germline J gene. The chain has TRBV5-1 and TRBJ2-2; D possibly corresponds to TRBD2 (6 bases). Per germline, CDR1 SGHRS and CDR2 YFSETQ. The CDR3 extends over 18 amino acids. V was clipped by 3 bases and J by 0 bases, with 18 bases between them. CDR3 region: CASSSGTLGRPNTGELFF. The CDR3 bases that were read are TGCGCCAGCAGCTCCGGGACTCTGGGACGTCCGAACACCGGGGAG.

On this clone itself: The CDR3 extends 3 residues past the end of the read, so its final part is completed from the germline J gene. V is TRBV5-1 and J is TRBJ1-2; a possible D gene is TRBD1 (5 bases). The germline V gene encodes CDR1 SGHRS and CDR2 YFSETQ. The CDR3 length is 13 residues. V was cut by 4 bases and J by 7 bases, with 14 bases left in between. The covered CDR3 bases are TGCGCCAGCAGCCCCGTGGGGCCGGCTGGC. Its translation is CASSPVGPAG. The CDR3 reads in full as CASSPVGPAGYTF.

With respect to this clone: The read halts 3 residues ahead of the CDR3 end, with the missing end drawn from the germline J gene. The rearrangement joins TRBV12-3 or TRBV12-4 to TRBJ2-7; D gene ambiguous. Trimming stripped 5 bases from V and 1 base from J, with 12 bases between. The CDR3 sequence is 14 residues long. The chain's CDR3 is CASSQPGYSYEQYF. The sequenced part of the CDR3 DNA is TGTGCCAGCAGTCAACCGGGTTATTCCTACGAG.